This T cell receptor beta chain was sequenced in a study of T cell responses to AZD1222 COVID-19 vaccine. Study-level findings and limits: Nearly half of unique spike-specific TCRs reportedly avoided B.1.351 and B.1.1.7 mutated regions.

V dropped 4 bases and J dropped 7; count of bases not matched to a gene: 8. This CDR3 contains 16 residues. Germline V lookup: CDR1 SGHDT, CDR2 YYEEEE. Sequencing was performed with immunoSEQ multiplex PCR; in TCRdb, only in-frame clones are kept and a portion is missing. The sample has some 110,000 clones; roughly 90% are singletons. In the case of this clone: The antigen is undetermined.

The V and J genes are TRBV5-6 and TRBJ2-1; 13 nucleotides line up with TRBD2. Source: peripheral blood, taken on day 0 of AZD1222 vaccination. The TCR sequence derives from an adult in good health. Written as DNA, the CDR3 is TGTGCCAGCAGCCACGGGACTAGCGGGGAAGTGAATGAGCAGTTCTTC. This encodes CASSHGTSGEVNEQFF.